Below, 19 T cell receptor beta chains from the same sample are listed, as sequenced in a study of cytomegalovirus exposure and HLA in healthy donors. Amplification used 60 Vbeta primers and 13 Jbeta primers. Here immunoSEQ multiplex PCR was the method, and the copy in TCRdb shows in-frame clones only, minus some. Of about 80,000 clones listed, about 80% are singletons. Sequenced: PBMCs. The origin of the receptors is a man aged 50 to 60 in good health and CMV-seropositive.

V gene TRBV6-5 combines with J gene TRBJ2-7, with 10 bases fitting TRBD1. The CDR3 runs 14 residues. Trimming cost V 5 bases and J 5 bases; bases outside gene matches: 6. CDR1 and CDR2 (germline): MNHEY, SVGAGI. CDR3 DNA: TGTGCCAGCAGTACGACAGGGGGCGCGAACGAGCAGTACTTC. It codes for CASSTTGGANEQYF.

The chain has TRBV5-1 and TRBJ2-1; D may be TRBD2 (6 bases). The CDR3 loop spans 16 amino acids. Trimming took off 0 bases at V and 5 bases at J, with 15 bases between the two ends. Germline V gene data show CDR1 as SGHRS and CDR2 as YFSETQ. The DNA for the CDR3 is TGCGCCAGCAGCTTGGTGCGCGGAGGGATTGACAATGAGCAGTTCTTC. The encoded protein is CASSLVRGGIDNEQFF.

This chain connects TRBV2 to TRBJ2-3, with D perhaps TRBD2 (6 bases). Germline values: CDR1 SNHLY, CDR2 FYNNEI. The CDR3 is made up of 16 amino acids. The V end was cut by 6 bases, the J end by 7 bases, with 23 bases between. As DNA, the CDR3 is TGTGCCAGCAGCAGCCTAGCGAACCAGGGCGTAAATACGCAGTATTTT. This sequence encodes CASSSLANQGVNTQYF.

This clone has only one observation. The V and J genes are TRBV18 and TRBJ1-6; D gene uncertain. This CDR3 is 13 amino acids long. Trimming left V 3 bases short and J 8 bases short, with 8 bases between. Germline CDR1 and CDR2: KGHSH and LQKENI. CDR3 sequence: CASSPGSDSPLHF. The CDR3 nucleotides read TGTGCCAGCTCACCCGGGTCCGATTCACCCCTCCACTTT.

The gene calls are TRBV29-1 and TRBJ2-2; a possible D gene is TRBD1 (7 bases). This CDR3 has 14 residues. V lost 4 bases and J 5 bases, leaving 14 bases between the germline ends. Looked up from germline, CDR1 is SQVTM and CDR2 is ANQGSEA. The CDR3 DNA reads as TGCAGCGTTGTCAGGGGGGCAGGAACCGGGGAGCTGTTTTTT. As protein: CSVVRGAGTGELFF.

The chain recombines TRBV7-8 with TRBJ2-3; 9 nucleotides match TRBD2. With 4 bases clipped from V and 0 bases from J, the junction kept 8 bases outside the gene matches. CDR3 length: 17 residues. Germline V CDR1 and CDR2: SGHVS, FQNEAQ. The DNA of the CDR3 is TGTGCCAGCAGCTCCCAGTGGGGGACTAGCAGCACAGATACGCAGTATTTT. This encodes CASSSQWGTSSTDTQYF.

The chain has TRBV7-9 and TRBJ1-2; D unresolved. This CDR3 comprises 15 residues. V was trimmed by 5 bases and J by 5 bases, leaving 18 bases between them. Germline-derived CDR1 and CDR2 are SEHNR and FQNEAQ (reference sequence). CDR3 in amino acids: CASSRDTDTLYGYTF. DNA for the CDR3: TGTGCCAGCAGCCGAGACACAGATACGTTATATGGCTACACCTTC. Full variable domain (remainder filled in from reference TRBV7-9 and TRBJ1-2): DTGVSQNPRHKITKRGQNVTFRCDPISEHNRLYWYRQTLGQGPEFLTYFQNEAQLEKSRLLSDRFSAERPKGSFSTLEIQRTEQGDSAMYLCASSRDTDTLYGYTFGSGTRLTVV.

V and J are TRBV2 and TRBJ2-3; TRBD2 matches 11 bases. CDR1 is SNHLY, CDR2 FYNNEI, per germline. J was trimmed by 3 bases and V by 6 bases; bases with no gene match: 5. The CDR3 is made up of 15 amino acids. DNA for the CDR3: TGTGCCAGCAGAAGGCTAGCGGGAGGTACAGATACGCAGTATTTT. Protein product: CASRRLAGGTDTQYF.

This rearrangement joins TRBV9 to TRBJ1-4; D is undetermined. CDR1 and CDR2 (germline): SGDLS, YYNGEE. This CDR3 spans 15 amino acids. V lost 0 bases and J lost 4, with 10 bases in between. The CDR3 is CASSVGVQYNEKLFF. In nucleotides, the CDR3 is TGTGCCAGCAGCGTAGGCGTACAGTATAATGAAAAACTGTTTTTT.

This clone occurred once. The chain employs TRBV13 and TRBJ2-1; TRBD1 matches at 8 bases. Germline V gives CDR1 PRHDT, CDR2 FYEKMQ (reference sequence). After removal of 6 bases from V and 1 base from J, the junction contained 11 bases not matched to a gene. The CDR3 contains 17 residues. The CDR3 coding sequence is TGTGCCAGCAGTCTACGAAAGACAGGGGTTTCCTACAATGAGCAGTTCTTC. Translation gives CASSLRKTGVSYNEQFF.

This sequence joins TRBV7-6 and TRBJ2-7; D unresolved. V was clipped by 6 bases and J by 5 bases, with 11 bases between them. Germline values: CDR1 SGHVS, CDR2 FNYEAQ. This CDR3 has 12 residues. This CDR3 reads CASSHRSDEQYF. As DNA, the CDR3 is TGTGCCAGCAGTCATAGGAGCGACGAGCAGTACTTC.

The rearrangement uses TRBV19 and TRBJ2-7; perhaps TRBD1 as D (5 bases). This CDR3 has 13 residues. Germline V gives CDR1 LNHDA, CDR2 SQIVND (reference sequence). V lost 1 base to trimming and J lost 5 bases, with 9 bases between them. Written as DNA, the CDR3 is TGTGCCAGTAGTATAGGCAGGGCGGACGAGCAGTACTTC. Protein sequence: CASSIGRADEQYF.

The chain has TRBV5-1 and TRBJ2-1, with TRBD2 matching over 11 bases. Trimming removed 4 bases from V and 3 bases from J; junction bases left unmatched: 6. The CDR3 runs 16 residues. Germline loops: CDR1 SGHRS, CDR2 YFSETQ. The CDR3 DNA follows: TGCGCCAGCAGCAAAGGGACTAGCGGATACTACAATGAGCAGTTCTTC. It yields the protein CASSKGTSGYYNEQFF.

The V call is TRBV10-2, the J call TRBJ2-5; no firm D call. There are 14 residues in the CDR3. Deletions cut 2 bases from V and 2 bases from J, with 9 bases between. Germline V gene data show CDR1 as WSHSY and CDR2 as SAAADI. Written as DNA, the CDR3 is TGCGCCAGCAGTGAGGCGGTCAGACAAGAGACCCAGTACTTC. Protein product: CASSEAVRQETQYF.

This clone has a handful of counts. V is TRBV30 and J is TRBJ2-1; 9 nucleotides align to TRBD2. This CDR3 is 13 amino acids long. Germline V gene data show CDR1 as GTSNPN and CDR2 as SVGIG (reference sequence). V was pared by 2 bases and J by 9 bases, with 5 bases of the junction left unmatched. The CDR3 bases are TGTGCCTGGAGTAGCGGGAGGTTCGTTGAGCAGTTCTTC. Encoded protein: CAWSSGRFVEQFF.

The rearrangement uses TRBV4-1 and TRBJ2-2, with a tentative D call TRBD1 (6 bases). V lost 2 bases and J lost 1, with 11 bases in between. Germline-derived CDR1 and CDR2 are MGHRA and YSYEKL. There are 16 residues in the CDR3. This CDR3 is CASSQPRGQNTGELFF. CDR3 bases: TGCGCCAGCAGCCAACCCAGGGGACAGAACACCGGGGAGCTGTTTTTT.

The V and J genes are TRBV18 and TRBJ2-3, with 10 bases lining up with TRBD2. The ends lost 3 bases at V and 4 bases at J; junction bases unmatched: 10. The CDR3 is made up of 17 amino acids. Germline V gene sequence: CDR1 KGHSH, CDR2 LQKENI. CDR3 DNA: TGTGCCAGCTCACCGCAGGCAAGCGGGAGGGCGTCAGATACGCAGTATTTT. Protein product: CASSPQASGRASDTQYF.

CDR3 nucleotide sequence: TGTGCCAGCAGTCAGACAGGGGCTAATGAAAAACTGTTTTTT. It yields the protein CASSQTGANEKLFF. J is TRBJ1-4 and V is TRBV6-1; 8 bases agree with TRBD1. The CDR3 runs 14 residues. CDR1 is MNHNS and CDR2 is SASEGT in the germline V gene. V dropped 5 bases and J dropped 3; count of bases not matched to a gene: 2.

In this sample, this clone turned up a few times. The J gene is TRBJ1-4, the V gene TRBV19, with TRBD1 as a possible D gene (6 bases). V lost 7 bases, J lost 2 bases, and 17 bases lay in between. The CDR3 contains 16 residues. The germline V gene encodes CDR1 LNHDA and CDR2 SQIVND (reference sequence). CDR3 sequence (DNA): TGTGCCAGTACCCCCGGTAGGGGGATTACTAATGAAAAACTGTTTTTT. Encoded protein: CASTPGRGITNEKLFF.